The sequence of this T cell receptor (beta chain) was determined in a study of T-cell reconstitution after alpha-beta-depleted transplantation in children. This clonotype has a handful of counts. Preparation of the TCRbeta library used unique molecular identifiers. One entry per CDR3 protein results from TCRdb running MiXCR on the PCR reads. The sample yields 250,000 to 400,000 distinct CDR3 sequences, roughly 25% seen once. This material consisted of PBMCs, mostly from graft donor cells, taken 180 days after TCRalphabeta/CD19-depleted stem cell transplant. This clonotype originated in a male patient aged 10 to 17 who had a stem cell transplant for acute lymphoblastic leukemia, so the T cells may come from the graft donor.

CDR3 sequence reads: CASSVRLNTGELFF. CDR3 DNA: TGCGCCAGCAGTGTGCGTTTGAACACCGGGGAGCTGTTTTTT. This chain uses TRBV10-2 with TRBJ2-2; D gene unclear. This CDR3 contains 14 residues. Germline CDR1 reads WSHSY; CDR2 reads SAAADI. V was clipped by 4 bases and J by 1 base, with 7 bases between them.